The 17 T cell receptor beta chains reported below all come from one sample, sequenced in a study of radiotherapy plus CTLA-4 blockade in lung cancer (dated by TCRdb to the late 2010s). The library was made by the immunoSEQ multiplex PCR assay. What TCRdb holds here is the immuneACCESS table cut down to in-frame rearrangements. Part of the clones is not present; checked against another copy, under half of the missing clones reflect an unresolved V gene, and the others are unexplained. Counted in this sample were roughly 70,000 clones; 87% of them appeared once. Of the sample, 40% falls within the top ten clones. Sequenced material: peripheral blood, taken from a patient treated with radiotherapy plus ipilimumab. Receptor source: a human donor with non-small cell lung cancer that progressed on radiotherapy plus ipilimumab.

A single count supports this clone. This chain uses TRBV7-9 with TRBJ2-2, with 8 bases identical to TRBD2. J lost 6 bases, V lost 2 bases, and 5 bases had no gene match. Germline-derived CDR1 and CDR2 are SEHNR and FQNEAQ (reference sequence). The CDR3 runs to 15 residues. As DNA, the CDR3 is TGTGCCAGCAGCTTAACGGGAGGGCCCCCCGGGGAGCTGTTTTTT. Protein product: CASSLTGGPPGELFF.

The rearrangement links TRBV11-2 to TRBJ2-3; D may be TRBD2 (6 bases). CDR3 length equals 15 residues. Germline CDR1 SGHAT, CDR2 FQNNGV. Trimming stripped 3 bases from V and 7 bases from J, with 17 bases between. For the CDR3, the DNA is TGTGCCAGCAGCTTGACGGGAGCGAGTAAGAATACGCAGTATTTT. It yields the protein CASSLTGASKNTQYF.

This chain connects TRBV28 to TRBJ2-7, with 8 bases that match TRBD2. The V segment lost 1 base and the J segment 2 bases; nucleotides outside the gene matches: 10. There are 17 residues in the CDR3. Per germline, CDR1 MDHEN and CDR2 SYDVKM. The CDR3 reads CASSLSLAGGQTYEQYF. In DNA form, the CDR3 reads TGTGCCAGCAGTTTATCTCTGGCGGGAGGCCAGACCTACGAGCAGTACTTC.

This clone occurred once. The V call is TRBV10-3, the J call TRBJ1-1, with 7 positions matching TRBD1. The CDR3 is 12 amino acids. J was trimmed by 5 bases and V by 10 bases; bases with no gene match: 7. Germline loops: CDR1 ENHRY, CDR2 SYGVKD. DNA for the CDR3: TGTGCCACACAGACAGGGAGGACTGAAGCTTTCTTT. Translating it yields CATQTGRTEAFF.

This chain joins TRBV9 and TRBJ2-3; perhaps TRBD2 as D (5 bases). Germline CDR1 reads SGDLS; CDR2 reads YYNGEE. The CDR3 has 16 residues. Trimming removed 0 bases from V and 0 bases from J, with 11 bases in between. CDR3 loop: CASSVGVSGSTDTQYF. The CDR3 bases are TGTGCCAGCAGCGTAGGCGTGTCGGGAAGCACAGATACGCAGTATTTT.

The chain joins TRBV2 to TRBJ1-2; a possible D gene is TRBD1 (5 bases). The V end was cut by 6 bases, the J end by 10 bases, with 15 bases between. The germline V gene encodes CDR1 SNHLY and CDR2 FYNNEI. The CDR3 is made up of 12 amino acids. The DNA of the CDR3 is TGTGCCAGCAGCCAAAGGGTGGGACCCTACACCTTC. Amino acids: CASSQRVGPYTF.

V is TRBV7-2 and J is TRBJ2-3; D gene unclear. V lost 1 base and J 6 bases, leaving 20 bases between the germline ends. Germline CDR1 SGHTA, CDR2 FQGNSA. The length of the CDR3 is 17 residues. DNA of the CDR3: TGTGCCAGCAGCTTAGTGAGATTTGGCGGCTCGGGTGATACGCAGTATTTT. Its protein is CASSLVRFGGSGDTQYF.

The J gene is TRBJ1-1, the V gene TRBV7-3, with no clear D. The CDR3 loop spans 12 amino acids. CDR1 is SGHTA, CDR2 FQGTGA, per germline. Trimming left V 3 bases short and J 1 base short, with 3 bases between. CDR3 nucleotide sequence: TGTGCCAGCAGCTTCAGGAACACTGAAGCTTTCTTT. Translating it yields CASSFRNTEAFF.

The table lists this clone with a few counts. The chain uses TRBV28 and TRBJ2-7; 9 bases map to TRBD1. This CDR3 spans 16 amino acids. Germline CDR1 MDHEN, CDR2 SYDVKM. The V gene end was trimmed by 4 bases and the J gene end by 2 bases; junction bases not matched to a gene: 9. The DNA for the CDR3 is TGTGCCAGCAGTTCCATCGGGACAGGGTCACCCTACGAGCAGTACTTC. Translation: CASSSIGTGSPYEQYF.

The J gene is TRBJ2-3, the V gene TRBV18, with D possibly being TRBD2 (6 bases). The CDR3 loop spans 15 amino acids. Germline V gene sequence: CDR1 KGHSH, CDR2 LQKENI. Trimming left V 5 bases short and J 1 base short, with 13 bases between. DNA for the CDR3: TGTGCCAGCTCAGAGTTGCCGGGGGGCACAGATACGCAGTATTTT. It translates to CASSELPGGTDTQYF.

This chain joins TRBV29-1 and TRBJ2-1; 13 bases match TRBD2. This CDR3 is built from 14 residues. Germline-derived CDR1 and CDR2 are SQVTM and ANQGSEA. V dropped 7 bases and J dropped 10; count of bases not matched to a gene: 10. CDR3 DNA: TGCAGCGCTATCGGACTAGCGGGAGAGGGAGAGCAGTTCTTC. Translation gives CSAIGLAGEGEQFF.

V gene TRBV6-1 combines with J gene TRBJ1-2; 9 bases fit TRBD1. Losses at the gene ends were 3 bases for V and 0 bases for J; bases not matched to a gene: 8. This CDR3 has 17 residues. CDR1 MNHNS and CDR2 SASEGT come from the germline V gene. Written as DNA, the CDR3 is TGTGCCAGCAGTGAGGGACAGGGCCGTCTTTCTAACTATGGCTACACCTTC. Protein sequence: CASSEGQGRLSNYGYTF.

A single count supports this clone. The chain carries TRBV19 and TRBJ2-7; D may be TRBD1 (5 bases). V dropped 3 bases and J dropped 5 bases, with 11 bases sitting between them. The CDR3 covers 13 residues. Germline-derived CDR1 and CDR2 are LNHDA and SQIVND (reference sequence). CDR3 amino acids: CASSIGRADEQYF. CDR3 DNA: TGTGCCAGTAGTATCGGCAGGGCCGACGAGCAGTACTTC.

The chain uses TRBV6-5 and TRBJ2-5; TRBD1 might be the D (6 bases). Trimming left V 2 bases short and J 2 bases short, with 6 bases between. CDR1 and CDR2 (germline): MNHEY, SVGAGI. The CDR3 is made up of 13 amino acids. This CDR3 is CASSYGQQETQYF. The CDR3 nucleotides read TGTGCCAGCAGTTACGGACAGCAAGAGACCCAGTACTTC.

This clone was detected once. CDR3 DNA: TGCAGTGCTATGGGTGATCAGCCCCAGCATTTT. Translated: CSAMGDQPQHF. The chain links TRBV20-1 to TRBJ1-5, with D hard to call. V shed 4 bases and J shed 5 bases, with 6 bases lying between them. Germline V lookup: CDR1 DFQATT, CDR2 SNEGSKA (reference sequence). The CDR3 loop spans 11 amino acids.

The chain combines TRBV4-1 with TRBJ2-6, with a weak D call TRBD1 (6 bases). Germline loops: CDR1 MGHRA, CDR2 YSYEKL. This CDR3 comprises 15 residues. Trimming pared 2 bases from V and 2 bases from J, leaving 7 bases between. The CDR3 sequence: CASSQTGTGANVLTF. The CDR3 nucleotides are TGCGCCAGCAGCCAAACAGGGACTGGGGCCAACGTCCTGACTTTC.

This clone has just one count. The J gene is TRBJ1-1, the V gene TRBV5-6; 7 bases map to TRBD1. The trim removed 4 bases at V and 4 bases at J, leaving 10 bases unmatched. The CDR3 length is 15 residues. CDR1 and CDR2 from the germline V gene are SGHDT and YYEEEE. CDR3 DNA: TGTGCCAGCAGCACAAGGACAGGCGGTGGCACTGAAGCTTTCTTT. Residues: CASSTRTGGGTEAFF.